These T cell receptor beta chains were read from a single sample in a study of regulatory T cells in long-lasting Graves disease. TCRdb recomputed calls from the multiplex PCR reads with MiXCR, one row per CDR3 protein. The sample comprises fewer than 400,000 distinct CDR3 sequences, around 20% of which are singletons, and around 21% rests with the top ten. The sample was peripheral blood mononuclear cells (PBMCs), taken when the disease was refractory, from a patient treated with antithyroid drugs. These TCRs come from a female donor with Graves disease. Each CDR3 is given with its conserved first and last residue. The D gene is left open where the match is weak. The size entry is marked missing in some rows and otherwise reads once, few, many or a size class.

V	size	J	D	DNA	CDR3
TRBV28	many	TRBJ1-1	NA	TGTGCCAGCACTCTGGACAGCTGGAGTGAAGCTTTCTTT	CASTLDSWSEAFF
TRBV19	NA	TRBJ2-7	NA	TGTGCCAGTAGTTCCGGGACTCTCCTCTACGAGCAGTACTTC	CASSSGTLLYEQYF
TRBV11-2	many	TRBJ2-6	NA	TGTGCCAGCAGCCTAGGTGGGGGTCCCGGGGCCAACGTCCTGACTTTC	CASSLGGGPGANVLTF
TRBV6-1	many	TRBJ2-7	TRBD2	TGTGCCAGCAGTAGGGACGGGACTAGCGGGAGGTACTCCTACGAGCAGTACTTC	CASSRDGTSGRYSYEQYF
TRBV5-1	NA	TRBJ2-2	NA	TGCGCCAGCAGCTTGGGGCAGGTGGCGAACACCGGGGAGCTGTTTTTT	CASSLGQVANTGELFF
TRBV7-2	few	TRBJ1-1	NA	TGTGCCAGCAGCTTAAGGGGGAGGGAGGAAGCTTTCTTT	CASSLRGREEAFF
TRBV4-3	NA	TRBJ2-5	NA	TGCGCCAGCAGCCAAGAGAGCCGGGACACCATCTTGTACTTC	CASSQESRDTILYF
TRBV7-2	many	TRBJ1-2	TRBD1	TGTGCCAGCAGCTTTTTAGACAGGGGGCATGGAGGCTACACCTTC	CASSFLDRGHGGYTF
TRBV7-2	few	TRBJ1-1	NA	TGTGCCAGCAGCAGATCACTGGGAGACGCTGAAGCTTTCTTT	CASSRSLGDAEAFF
TRBV6-1	few	TRBJ1-5	NA	TGTGCCAGCAGCACAGGAGCGAGCAATCAGCCCCAGCATTTT	CASSTGASNQPQHF
TRBV11-1	many	TRBJ2-7	TRBD1	TGTGCCAGCAGCACATCCCGGACAGGGGCCTCCTACGAGCAGTACTTC	CASSTSRTGASYEQYF
TRBV6-1	NA	TRBJ2-5	NA	TGTGCCAGCAGTCGACAGGTTAGCAGGGAGACCCAGTACTTC	CASSRQVSRETQYF
TRBV19	few	TRBJ1-6	TRBD1	TGTGCCAGTAGTCTTGGACAGGGTTGGTCCTATAATTCACCCCTCCACTTT	CASSLGQGWSYNSPLHF
TRBV7-2	NA	TRBJ2-2	NA	TGTGCCAGCAGTCAGGTTATTGGGCGTGGACGACACACCGGGGAGCTGTTTTTT	CASSQVIGRGRHTGELFF
TRBV29-1	few	TRBJ2-7	NA	TGCAGCGTCATTACAGGGACCTACGAGCAGTACTTC	CSVITGTYEQYF
TRBV2	many	TRBJ2-7	NA	TGTGCCAGCAAGGAACTGTACGAGCAGTACTTC	CASKELYEQYF
TRBV25-1	once	TRBJ1-3	NA	TGTGCCAGTGCGATTGGAAACACCATATATTTT	CASAIGNTIYF
TRBV27	NA	TRBJ2-2	NA	TGTGCCAGCACTTTAGGGTTGCCCGGGGAGCTGTTTTTT	CASTLGLPGELFF
TRBV27	many	TRBJ2-5	NA	TGTGCCAGCGGGCCGTGGCTGGAGACCCAGTACTTC	CASGPWLETQYF
TRBV6-5	NA	TRBJ1-1	NA	TGTGCCAGCAGTTACAACTTAGGCAGGGGGAACACTGAAGCTTTCTTT	CASSYNLGRGNTEAFF
TRBV30	NA	TRBJ1-1	NA	TGTGCCTGGAGCAGGGGCCCGTCGAACACTGAAGCTTTCTTT	CAWSRGPSNTEAFF
TRBV9	few	TRBJ1-2	NA	TGTGCCAGCAGCGCGGCAGAGAACTATGGCTACACCTTC	CASSAAENYGYTF
TRBV20-1	few	TRBJ1-3	TRBD1	TGCAGTGCTAGAAAACAGGGGGCTGGAAACACCATATATTTT	CSARKQGAGNTIYF
TRBV7-9	few	TRBJ1-6	NA	TGTGCCAGCAGCTTAGGCGAAGGACAAACCTATAATTCACCCCTCCACTTT	CASSLGEGQTYNSPLHF
TRBV6-2/TRBV6-3	many	TRBJ2-6	TRBD1	TGTGCCAGCAGCCGGGACAGGGGGAGCTCTGGGGCCAACGTCCTGACTTTC	CASSRDRGSSGANVLTF
TRBV11-2	many	TRBJ2-7	TRBD1	TGTGCCAGCAGCTTATACAGGGGTCTGTCTAACGAGCAGTACTTC	CASSLYRGLSNEQYF
TRBV6-1	NA	TRBJ1-5	NA	TGTGCCAGCAGCAATTTGGCCCACAATCAGCCCCAGCATTTT	CASSNLAHNQPQHF
TRBV7-2	many	TRBJ1-2	NA	TGTGCCAGCAGTTCAGGGGCAGGGCAGAACTATGGCTACACCTTC	CASSSGAGQNYGYTF
TRBV11-2	many	TRBJ1-5	NA	TGTGCCAGCAGCTTAGACCGGGGCCGGCCCCAGCATTTT	CASSLDRGRPQHF
TRBV29-1	few	TRBJ1-6	TRBD1	TGCAGCGTACGCCACCCGGGACAGGGGTCACCCCTCCACTTT	CSVRHPGQGSPLHF
TRBV28	many	TRBJ1-5	TRBD1	TGTGCCAGCAGTTCCCGTTTACAGGGGACACATCAGCCCCAGCATTTT	CASSSRLQGTHQPQHF
TRBV6-2/TRBV6-3	many	TRBJ1-6	NA	TGTGCCAGCAGTTACTCGGCTTTTAAATCGGACACGAATTCACCCCTCCACTTT	CASSYSAFKSDTNSPLHF
TRBV7-6	many	TRBJ2-5	NA	TGTGCCAGCAGCCCTCCTCGGTTCAGCGGCCAAGAGACCCAGTACTTC	CASSPPRFSGQETQYF
TRBV5-1	NA	TRBJ2-6	NA	TGCGCCAGCAGCTTGTATGGCTCTGGGGCCAACGTCCTGACTTTC	CASSLYGSGANVLTF
TRBV6-1	many	TRBJ1-2	TRBD1	TGTGCCAGCAGTCCTATTGACAGGGGAAACTATGGCTACACCTTC	CASSPIDRGNYGYTF
TRBV27	many	TRBJ1-2	TRBD1	TGTGCCAGCAGTTTTGACAGGGAATCTCGGCGCTATGGCTACACCTTC	CASSFDRESRRYGYTF
TRBV7-2	many	TRBJ2-7	TRBD2	TGTGCCAGCAGCTCCAGGACTAGCGGGAGGATCACCTACGAGCAGTACTTC	CASSSRTSGRITYEQYF
TRBV2	many	TRBJ1-1	NA	TGTGCCAGCAGTGACGGGAGGGCAGAAGCTTTCTTT	CASSDGRAEAFF
TRBV6-1	NA	TRBJ1-6	TRBD1	TGTGCCAGCAGTGCACCGGGACAGATTAATTCACCCCTCCACTTT	CASSAPGQINSPLHF
TRBV10-3	NA	TRBJ2-2	NA	TGTGCCACTAGAAGGAACACCGGGGAGCTGTTTTTT	CATRRNTGELFF
TRBV20-1	many	TRBJ1-2	NA	TGCAGTGCTAGGAACCCAACAGGACGAAACTATGGCTACACCTTC	CSARNPTGRNYGYTF
TRBV2	NA	TRBJ2-5	TRBD1	TGTGCCAGCAGCTCGACAGGGGGCGGAGGGGCCCAGTACTTC	CASSSTGGGGAQYF
TRBV3-1	NA	TRBJ2-5	TRBD2	TGTGCCAGCAGACCCCTAGCGGGAGAGGGGACCCAGTACTTC	CASRPLAGEGTQYF
TRBV6-2/TRBV6-3	NA	TRBJ2-1	NA	TGTGCCAGCAGTTACCATAAAGCAGGGTTGTCACCTGACAATGAGCAGTTCTTC	CASSYHKAGLSPDNEQFF
TRBV4-3	NA	TRBJ2-2	NA	TGCGCCAGCAGCCAACACAGGGCTAACACCGGGGAGCTGTTTTTT	CASSQHRANTGELFF
TRBV15	few	TRBJ2-7	TRBD2	TGTGCCACCAGCAGATTAGCGGGAGTTTCCTACGAGCAGTACTTC	CATSRLAGVSYEQYF